These 3 T cell receptor beta chains share one sample of origin, sequenced in a study of cytomegalovirus exposure and HLA in healthy donors. Primers for the PCR totalled 60 Vbeta and 13 Jbeta. Profiling relied on immunoSEQ multiplex PCR, and the TCRdb table lists in-frame clones only, not all of them. This listing includes some 71,000 clones. The material sequenced was PBMCs. The receptors here all came from a woman in her 30s in good health and CMV-seronegative.

This chain joins TRBV7-9 and TRBJ2-7, with a weak D call TRBD2 (7 bases). Germline lookup yields CDR1 SEHNR and CDR2 FQNEAQ (reference sequence). V was pared by 1 base and J by 2 bases, with 15 bases between. The CDR3 contains 16 residues. The CDR3 is CASSLGGGDRPYEQYF. The CDR3 DNA reads as TGTGCCAGCAGCTTAGGCGGGGGAGACAGGCCCTACGAGCAGTACTTC.

The rearrangement uses TRBV6-1 and TRBJ1-4; a weak D match, TRBD1 (5 bases). The CDR3 spans 15 residues. CDR1 and CDR2 from the germline V gene are MNHNS and SASEGT. The ends were cut back, 8 bases at V and 3 bases at J, with 16 bases in the middle. This chain's CDR3 is CASLSWGSANEKLFF. CDR3 in DNA: TGTGCCAGCTTGAGCTGGGGCTCGGCTAATGAAAAACTGTTTTTT.

V usage is TRBV6-1 and J usage is TRBJ2-7; tentatively, D is TRBD2 (7 bases). V was cut by 4 bases and J by 0 bases, with 19 bases left in between. Germline V gene data show CDR1 as MNHNS and CDR2 as SASEGT. This CDR3 region has 17 residues. CDR3 residues: CASSGGRGDTSSYEQYF. As DNA, the CDR3 is TGTGCCAGCAGTGGGGGGAGGGGGGACACTAGCTCCTACGAGCAGTACTTC.